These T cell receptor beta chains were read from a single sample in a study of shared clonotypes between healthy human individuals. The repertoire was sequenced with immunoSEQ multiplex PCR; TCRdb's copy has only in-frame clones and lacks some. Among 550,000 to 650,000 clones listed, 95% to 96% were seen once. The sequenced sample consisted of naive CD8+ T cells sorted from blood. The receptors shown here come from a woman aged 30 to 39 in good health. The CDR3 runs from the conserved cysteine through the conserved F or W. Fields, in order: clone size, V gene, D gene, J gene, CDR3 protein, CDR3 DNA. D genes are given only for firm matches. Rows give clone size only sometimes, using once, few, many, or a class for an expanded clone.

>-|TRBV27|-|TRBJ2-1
CASSLVTGFGYNEQFF
TGTGCCAGCAGTTTAGTCACAGGGTTTGGCTACAATGAGCAGTTCTTC
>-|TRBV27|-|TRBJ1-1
CASSPQLGPRVNTEAFF
TGTGCCAGCAGTCCACAACTGGGACCGAGAGTGAACACTGAAGCTTTCTTT
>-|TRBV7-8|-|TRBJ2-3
CASSHPGVTDTQYF
TGTGCCAGCAGCCACCCTGGGGTCACAGATACGCAGTATTTT
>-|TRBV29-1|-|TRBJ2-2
CSVEDWGSGTDTGELFF
TGCAGCGTTGAAGATTGGGGCTCGGGTACAGACACCGGGGAGCTGTTTTTT
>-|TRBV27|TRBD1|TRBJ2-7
CASSLNRGYEQYF
TGTGCCAGCAGTTTAAACAGGGGCTACGAGCAGTACTTC
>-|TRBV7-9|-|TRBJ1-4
CASSLGGNNEKLFF
TGTGCCAGCAGCTTGGGCGGAAACAATGAAAAACTGTTTTTT
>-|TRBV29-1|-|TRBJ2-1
CSVRSSSYNEQFF
TGCAGCGTTCGTTCGAGCTCCTACAATGAGCAGTTCTTC
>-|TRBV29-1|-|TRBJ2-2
CSVDGESNTGELFF
TGCAGCGTTGACGGGGAAAGTAACACCGGGGAGCTGTTTTTT
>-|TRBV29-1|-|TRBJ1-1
CSVEDRQGLNTEAFF
TGCAGCGTTGAAGATCGGCAAGGCCTGAACACTGAAGCTTTCTTT
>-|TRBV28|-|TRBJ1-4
CASSFDFSRHEKLFF
TGTGCCAGCAGTTTTGATTTCAGTCGGCATGAAAAACTGTTTTTT
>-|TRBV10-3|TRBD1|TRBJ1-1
CAISETSRDRGGNTEAFF
TGTGCCATCAGTGAGACAAGCCGGGACAGGGGTGGGAACACTGAAGCTTTCTTT
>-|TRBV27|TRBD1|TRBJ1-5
CASSSGTVGQPQHF
TGTGCCAGCAGTTCTGGGACAGTCGGGCAGCCCCAGCATTTT
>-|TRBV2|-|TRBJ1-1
CASSEDSQPFF
TGTGCCAGCAGTGAAGACTCTCAACCTTTCTTT
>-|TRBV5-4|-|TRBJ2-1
CASSLGGRELSDEQFF
TGTGCCAGCAGCCTCGGGGGGCGGGAGCTAAGCGATGAGCAGTTCTTC
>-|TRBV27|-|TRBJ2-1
CASSTGASNEQFF
TGTGCCAGCTCCACGGGAGCGAGCAATGAGCAGTTCTTC
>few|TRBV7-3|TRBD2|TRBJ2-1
CASSLTSGSLNEQFF
TGTGCCAGCAGCTTAACTAGCGGGAGTCTGAATGAGCAGTTCTTC
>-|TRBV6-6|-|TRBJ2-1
CASSYGGNNEQFF
TGTGCCAGCAGTTATGGGGGGAACAATGAGCAGTTCTTC
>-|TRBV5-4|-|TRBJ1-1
CASSFLGGNTEAFF
TGTGCCAGCAGCTTTCTGGGGGGAAACACTGAAGCTTTCTTT
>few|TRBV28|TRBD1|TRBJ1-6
CASSSGTEVSPLHF
TGTGCCAGCAGTTCCGGGACAGAAGTATCACCCCTCCACTTT
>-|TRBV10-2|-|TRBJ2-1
CASSDGASSYNEQFF
TGCGCCAGCAGTGACGGTGCGAGCTCCTACAATGAGCAGTTCTTC
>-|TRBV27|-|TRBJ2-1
CASSFGGSYNEQFF
TGTGCCAGCAGTTTCGGGGGATCCTACAATGAGCAGTTCTTC
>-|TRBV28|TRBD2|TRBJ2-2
CASSSPRTRGTGELFF
TGTGCCAGCAGTTCCCCTCGGACTAGAGGGACCGGGGAGCTGTTTTTT
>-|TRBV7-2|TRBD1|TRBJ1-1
CASSLGATGTDTEAFF
TGTGCCAGCAGCTTAGGCGCAACTGGGACAGACACTGAAGCTTTCTTT
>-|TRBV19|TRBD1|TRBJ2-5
CASTPTRGFGETQYF
TGTGCCAGTACCCCGACCAGGGGGTTCGGAGAGACCCAGTACTTC
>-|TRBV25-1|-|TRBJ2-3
CASSDNAGKTDTQYF
TGTGCCAGCAGTGATAACGCGGGCAAAACAGATACGCAGTATTTT
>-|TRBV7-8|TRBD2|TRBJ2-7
CASSLIPGLAGEGTYEQYF
TGTGCCAGCAGCCTCATACCGGGACTAGCGGGAGAGGGTACCTACGAGCAGTACTTC
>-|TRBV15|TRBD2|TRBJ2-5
CATSRKRDWGETQYF
TGTGCCACCAGCAGGAAGCGGGATTGGGGGGAGACCCAGTACTTC
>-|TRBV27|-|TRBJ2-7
CASSFSVGAYEQYF
TGTGCCAGCAGTTTCAGCGTAGGGGCCTACGAGCAGTACTTC
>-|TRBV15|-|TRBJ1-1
CATSREGSPGTEAFF
TGTGCCACCAGCAGAGAGGGCAGTCCGGGCACTGAAGCTTTCTTT
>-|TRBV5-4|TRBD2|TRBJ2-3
CASSLAGATTDTQYF
TGTGCCAGCAGTTTAGCGGGAGCTACCACAGATACGCAGTATTTT
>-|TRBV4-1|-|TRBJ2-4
CASSQFLFVSTLAKNIQYF
TGCGCCAGCAGCCAATTCCTTTTTGTCTCGACCTTAGCCAAAAACATTCAGTACTTC
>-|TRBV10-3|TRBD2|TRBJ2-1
CAISEWNSGRSGEQFF
TGTGCCATCAGTGAGTGGAATAGCGGGAGGTCTGGTGAGCAGTTCTTC
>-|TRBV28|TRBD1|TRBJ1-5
CASSSGQGSNQPQHF
TGTGCCAGCAGCTCGGGACAGGGTTCCAATCAGCCCCAGCATTTT
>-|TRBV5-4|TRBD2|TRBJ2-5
CASSILTSEPQETQYF
TGTGCCAGCAGCATACTGACTAGCGAGCCCCAAGAGACCCAGTACTTC
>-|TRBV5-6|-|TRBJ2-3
CASSLRWAGSTDTQYF
TGTGCCAGCAGCTTGAGATGGGCGGGAAGCACAGATACGCAGTATTTT
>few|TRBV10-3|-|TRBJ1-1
CAISDREVNTEAFF
TGTGCCATCAGTGATCGGGAGGTGAACACTGAAGCTTTCTTT
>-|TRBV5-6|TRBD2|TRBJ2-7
CASSGEGDNPYEQYF
TGTGCCAGCAGCGGGGAGGGCGACAACCCCTACGAGCAGTACTTC
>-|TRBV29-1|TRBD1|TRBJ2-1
CSTKGDRVYNEQFF
TGCAGCACCAAGGGGGACAGGGTGTACAATGAGCAGTTCTTC
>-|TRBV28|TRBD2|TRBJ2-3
CASSTPWLAGADTQYF
TGTGCCAGCAGTACCCCTTGGCTAGCGGGAGCAGATACGCAGTATTTT
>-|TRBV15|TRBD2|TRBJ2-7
CATSRYLREGAYEQYF
TGTGCCACCAGCAGATACCTGCGGGAGGGAGCCTACGAGCAGTACTTC
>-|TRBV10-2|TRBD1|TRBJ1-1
CASREGAGTEAFF
TGCGCCAGCAGGGAGGGGGCAGGCACTGAAGCTTTCTTT
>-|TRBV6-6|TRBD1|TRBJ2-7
CASSYRQGPYEQYF
TGTGCCAGCAGTTACCGACAGGGCCCCTACGAGCAGTACTTC
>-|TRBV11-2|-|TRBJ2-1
CASSDPQGHNEQFF
TGTGCCAGCAGCGACCCACAGGGCCACAATGAGCAGTTCTTC
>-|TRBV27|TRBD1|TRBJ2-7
CASSWGTGAYEQYF
TGTGCCAGCAGTTGGGGGACAGGGGCCTACGAGCAGTACTTC
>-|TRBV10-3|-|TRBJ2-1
CAISELLSGLSYNEQFF
TGTGCCATCAGTGAACTCCTTAGCGGACTCTCCTACAATGAGCAGTTCTTC
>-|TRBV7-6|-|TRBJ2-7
CASSPTYGGGQRVPYEQYF
TGTGCCAGCAGCCCTACCTATGGGGGGGGACAGCGGGTCCCCTACGAGCAGTACTTC
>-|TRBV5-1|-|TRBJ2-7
CASSLNSYEQYF
TGCGCCAGCAGCTTGAACTCCTACGAGCAGTACTTC
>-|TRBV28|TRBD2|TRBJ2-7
CASSFAPGVLAGVLKYEQYF
TGTGCCAGCAGTTTCGCCCCCGGGGTGTTAGCGGGAGTTCTGAAGTACGAGCAGTACTTC
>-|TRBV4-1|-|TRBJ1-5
CASSQGQFNQPQHF
TGCGCCAGCAGCCAAGGACAGTTCAATCAGCCCCAGCATTTT
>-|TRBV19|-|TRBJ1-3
CASSRWDTGSGNTIYF
TGTGCCAGTAGTAGATGGGACACCGGCTCTGGAAACACCATATATTTT
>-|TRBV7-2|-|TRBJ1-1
CASSLVYLGGDEAFF
TGTGCCAGCAGCTTAGTGTACCTTGGGGGGGATGAAGCTTTCTTT
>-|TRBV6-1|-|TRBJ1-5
CASIFDRAYNQPQHF
TGTGCCAGCATCTTCGACCGGGCCTACAATCAGCCCCAGCATTTT
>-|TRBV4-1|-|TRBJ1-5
CASSQAGDYSNQPQHF
TGCGCCAGCAGCCAAGCCGGAGATTATAGCAATCAGCCCCAGCATTTT
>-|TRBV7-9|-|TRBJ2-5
CASSNLAGNQETQYF
TGTGCCAGCAGCAACCTGGCCGGGAACCAAGAGACCCAGTACTTC